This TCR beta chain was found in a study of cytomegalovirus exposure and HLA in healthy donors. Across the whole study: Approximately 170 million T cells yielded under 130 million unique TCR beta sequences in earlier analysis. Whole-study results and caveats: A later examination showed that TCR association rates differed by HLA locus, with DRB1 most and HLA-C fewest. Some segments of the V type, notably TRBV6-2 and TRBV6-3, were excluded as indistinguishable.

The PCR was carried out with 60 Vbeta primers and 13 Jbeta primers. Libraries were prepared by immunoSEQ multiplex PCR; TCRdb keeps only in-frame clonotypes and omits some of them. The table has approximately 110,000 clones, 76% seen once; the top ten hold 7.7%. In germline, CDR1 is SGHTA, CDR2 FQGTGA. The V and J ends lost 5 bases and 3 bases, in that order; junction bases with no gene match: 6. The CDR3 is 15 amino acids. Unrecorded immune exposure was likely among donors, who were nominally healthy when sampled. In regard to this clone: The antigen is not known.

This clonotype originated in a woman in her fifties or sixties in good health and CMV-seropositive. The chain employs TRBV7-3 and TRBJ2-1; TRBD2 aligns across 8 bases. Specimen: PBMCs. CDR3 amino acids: CASSASGSYYNEQFF. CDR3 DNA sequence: TGTGCCAGCAGCGCAAGCGGGAGTTACTACAATGAGCAGTTCTTC.